The text below deals with one T cell receptor beta chain. Its antigen is still unknown. This specimen comes from a study of graft-versus-host responses after intestinal transplantation. Background on the study: Recipients were given multivisceral, liver-intestinal, or isolated intestinal transplants. Study-wide findings and caveats: Recipient marrow held GvH clones, some first seen in ileum or blood.

From germline, CDR1 is SGHDN and CDR2 FVKESK. After removal of 5 bases from V and 8 bases from J, the junction contained 16 bases not matched to a gene. This CDR3 comprises 16 residues. The table came from immunoSEQ multiplex PCR; TCRdb's copy has only in-frame clones and leaves some out. The sample shows about 120,000 clones, about 95% of them seen only once. The chain employs TRBV14 and TRBJ1-2; TRBD1 matches at 8 bases. The TCR originated in a human donor who received an intestinal transplant. The material was unstimulated CD8+ T cells sorted from spleen or lymph node cells, obtained before intestinal transplant. The CDR3, as DNA: TGTGCCAGCAGCAAGAGGACAGGGATGCCCGTACTGGGCTACACCTTC. It codes for CASSKRTGMPVLGYTF.